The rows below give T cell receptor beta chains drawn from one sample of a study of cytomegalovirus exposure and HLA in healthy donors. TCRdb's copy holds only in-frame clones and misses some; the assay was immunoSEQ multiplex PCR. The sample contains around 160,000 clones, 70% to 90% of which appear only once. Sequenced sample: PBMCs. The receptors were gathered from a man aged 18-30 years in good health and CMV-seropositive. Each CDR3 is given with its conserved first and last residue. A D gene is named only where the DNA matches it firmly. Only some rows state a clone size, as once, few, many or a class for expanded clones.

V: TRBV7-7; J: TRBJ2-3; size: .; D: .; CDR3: CASSLLGGGPDTQYF; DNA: TGTGCTAGCAGCTTATTGGGGGGGGGCCCAGATACGCAGTATTTT
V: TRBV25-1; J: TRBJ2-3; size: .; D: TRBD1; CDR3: CASSASGTGFYFTDTQYF; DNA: TGTGCCAGCAGTGCGTCCGGGACAGGTTTTTACTTCACAGATACGCAGTATTTT
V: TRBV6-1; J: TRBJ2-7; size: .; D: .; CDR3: CASSVQDKYEQYF; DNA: TGTGCCAGCAGTGTACAGGACAAATACGAGCAGTACTTC
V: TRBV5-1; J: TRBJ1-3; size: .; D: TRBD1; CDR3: CASSPTGVDYSGNTIYF; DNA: TGCGCCAGCAGTCCGACAGGGGTCGATTACTCTGGAAACACCATATATTTT
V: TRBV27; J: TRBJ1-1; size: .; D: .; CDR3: CASSLYRGAAPGEAFF; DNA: TGTGCCAGCAGTTTATATAGGGGCGCCGCCCCAGGTGAAGCTTTCTTT
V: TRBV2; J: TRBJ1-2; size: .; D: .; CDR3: CASREGREIYGYTF; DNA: TGTGCCAGCAGGGAGGGACGGGAGATATATGGCTACACCTTC
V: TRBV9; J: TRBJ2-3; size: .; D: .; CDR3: CASSVSGGAVTDTQYF; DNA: TGTGCCAGCAGCGTATCTGGGGGGGCCGTTACAGATACGCAGTATTTT
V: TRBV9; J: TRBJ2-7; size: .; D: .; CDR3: CASSPTDRRNYEQYF; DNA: TGTGCCAGCAGCCCCACGGACAGACGAAACTACGAGCAGTACTTC
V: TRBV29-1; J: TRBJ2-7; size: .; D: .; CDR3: CSVGLYRAGSYEQYF; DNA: TGCAGCGTTGGTCTATACAGGGCCGGCTCCTACGAGCAGTACTTC
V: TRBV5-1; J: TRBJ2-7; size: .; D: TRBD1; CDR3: CASSFVPPGQGSEQYF; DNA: TGCGCCAGCAGCTTTGTTCCGCCGGGACAGGGATCCGAGCAGTACTTC
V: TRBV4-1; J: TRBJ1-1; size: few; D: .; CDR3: CASSQDGGNTEAFF; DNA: TGCGCCAGCAGCCAAGATGGAGGGAACACTGAAGCTTTCTTT
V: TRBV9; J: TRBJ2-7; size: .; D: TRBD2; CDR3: CASSAGTSHYEQYF; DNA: TGTGCCAGCAGTGCCGGGACTAGTCACTACGAGCAGTACTTC
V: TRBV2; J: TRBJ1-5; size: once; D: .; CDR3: CASKPGAVNQPQHF; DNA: TGTGCCAGCAAGCCCGGAGCCGTTAATCAGCCCCAGCATTTT
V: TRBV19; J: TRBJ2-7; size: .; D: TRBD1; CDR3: CASSIAPGGYEQYF; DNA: TGTGCCAGTAGTATAGCTCCAGGGGGCTACGAGCAGTACTTC
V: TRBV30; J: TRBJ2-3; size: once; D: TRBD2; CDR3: CAWGELAGSTDTQYF; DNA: TGTGCCTGGGGGGAACTAGCGGGGAGCACAGATACGCAGTATTTT
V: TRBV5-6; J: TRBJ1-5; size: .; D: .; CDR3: CASRTPGGQPQHF; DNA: TGTGCCAGCAGAACTCCCGGAGGCCAGCCCCAGCATTTT
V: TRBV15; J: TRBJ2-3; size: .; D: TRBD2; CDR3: CATSRAGTTSGGTDTQYF; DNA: TGTGCCACCAGCAGAGCGGGGACAACTAGCGGGGGCACAGATACGCAGTATTTT
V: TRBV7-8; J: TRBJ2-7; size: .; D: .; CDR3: CASSLSESGEQYF; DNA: TGTGCCAGCAGCCTTTCCGAATCAGGCGAGCAGTACTTC
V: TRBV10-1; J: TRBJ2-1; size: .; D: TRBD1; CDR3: CASSVQGASYNEQFF; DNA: TGCGCCAGCAGTGTACAGGGGGCCTCCTACAATGAGCAGTTCTTC
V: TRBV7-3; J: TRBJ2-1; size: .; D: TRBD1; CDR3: CASSTRDRVYNEQFF; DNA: TGTGCCAGCAGCACCCGGGACAGGGTCTACAATGAGCAGTTCTTC
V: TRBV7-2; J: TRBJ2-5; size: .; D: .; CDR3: CASSSRGQRRVGETQYF; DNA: TGTGCCAGCAGCTCCAGGGGACAGAGGAGGGTTGGAGAGACCCAGTACTTC
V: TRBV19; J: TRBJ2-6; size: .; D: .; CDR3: CASSKAAGANVLTF; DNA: TGTGCCAGTAGTAAGGCGGCTGGGGCCAACGTCCTGACTTTC
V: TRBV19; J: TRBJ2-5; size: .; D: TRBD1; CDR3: CASSIVRGDRETQYF; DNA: TGTGCCAGTAGTATAGTCCGTGGGGACAGGGAGACCCAGTACTTC
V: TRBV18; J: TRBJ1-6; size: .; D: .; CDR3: CASSPSTTGYNSPLHF; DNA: TGTGCCAGCTCACCTTCTACTACAGGGTATAATTCACCCCTCCACTTT
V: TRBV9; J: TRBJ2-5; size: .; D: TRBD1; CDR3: CASSVEQGQETQYF; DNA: TGTGCCAGCAGCGTTGAACAGGGGCAAGAGACCCAGTACTTC
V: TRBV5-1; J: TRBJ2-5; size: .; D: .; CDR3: CASSLAQAQETQYF; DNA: TGCGCCAGCAGCTTGGCCCAGGCGCAAGAGACCCAGTACTTC
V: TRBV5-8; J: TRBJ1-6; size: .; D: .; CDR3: CASSASPQLYNSPLHF; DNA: TGTGCCAGCAGCGCCAGCCCACAGCTCTATAATTCACCCCTCCACTTT
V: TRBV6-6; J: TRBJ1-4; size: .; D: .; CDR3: CASSSARGNEKLFF; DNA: TGTGCCAGCAGTTCCGCTCGGGGTAATGAAAAACTGTTTTTT
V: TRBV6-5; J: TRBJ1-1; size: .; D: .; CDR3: CASSEGGMTLAFF; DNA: TGTGCCAGCAGTGAGGGGGGGATGACTTTGGCTTTCTTT
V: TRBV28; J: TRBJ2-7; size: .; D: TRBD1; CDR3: CASSLRDRFSHEQYF; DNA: TGTGCCAGCAGTTTAAGGGACAGGTTTTCCCACGAGCAGTACTTC
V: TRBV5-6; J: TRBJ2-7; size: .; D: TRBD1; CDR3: CASSITGGPGSYEQYF; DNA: TGTGCCAGCAGCATCACAGGGGGCCCAGGCTCCTACGAGCAGTACTTC
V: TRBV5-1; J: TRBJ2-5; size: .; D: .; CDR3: CASSWGSGETQYF; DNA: TGCGCCAGCAGCTGGGGCAGTGGCGAGACCCAGTACTTC
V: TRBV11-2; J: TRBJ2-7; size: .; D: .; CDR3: CASSLVGSPNEQYF; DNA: TGTGCCAGCAGCTTAGTTGGCAGTCCGAACGAGCAGTACTTC
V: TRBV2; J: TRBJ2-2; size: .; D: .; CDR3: CASSEEGAGELFF; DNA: TGTGCCAGCAGTGAGGAAGGGGCCGGGGAGCTGTTTTTT
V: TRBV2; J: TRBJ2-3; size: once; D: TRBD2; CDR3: CASSIAGGTDTQYF; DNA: TGTGCCAGCAGTATAGCGGGGGGAACAGATACGCAGTATTTT
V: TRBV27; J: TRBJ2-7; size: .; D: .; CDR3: CASSSAGIYEQYF; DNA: TGTGCCAGCAGTTCTGCAGGGATCTACGAGCAGTACTTC
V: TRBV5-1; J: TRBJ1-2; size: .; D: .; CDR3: CASSPPGGNYGYTF; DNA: TGCGCCAGCAGCCCCCCGGGGGGTAACTATGGCTACACCTTC
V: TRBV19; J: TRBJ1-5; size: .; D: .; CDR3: CASSEQVNQPQHF; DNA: TGTGCCAGTAGTGAACAGGTCAATCAGCCCCAGCATTTT
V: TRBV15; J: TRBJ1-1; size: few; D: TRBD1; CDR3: CATSRGGTGIRAFF; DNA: TGTGCCACCAGCAGAGGAGGGACAGGTATACGGGCTTTCTTT
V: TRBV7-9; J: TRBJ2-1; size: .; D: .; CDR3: CASSLVSGTYNEQFF; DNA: TGTGCCAGCAGCTTGGTCTCGGGGACCTACAATGAGCAGTTCTTC
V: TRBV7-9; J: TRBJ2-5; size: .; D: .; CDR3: CASSLVGGGLRETQYF; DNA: TGTGCCAGCAGCTTAGTAGGGGGGGGTCTACGGGAGACCCAGTACTTC
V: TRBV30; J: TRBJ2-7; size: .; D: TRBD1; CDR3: CAWRAGTGWYEQYF; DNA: TGTGCCTGGAGAGCTGGGACAGGGTGGTACGAGCAGTACTTC
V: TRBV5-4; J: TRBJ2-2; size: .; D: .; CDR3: CASSFRGYTGELFF; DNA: TGTGCCAGCAGCTTTAGGGGGTACACCGGGGAGCTGTTTTTT
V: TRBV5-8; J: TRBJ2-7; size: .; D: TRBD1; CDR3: CASLGKDRQATYEQYF; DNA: TGTGCCAGCTTAGGGAAGGACAGGCAAGCCACCTACGAGCAGTACTTC
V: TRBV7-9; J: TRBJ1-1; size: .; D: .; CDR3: CASSLAGDEAFF; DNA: TGTGCCAGCAGCTTAGCAGGAGATGAAGCTTTCTTT
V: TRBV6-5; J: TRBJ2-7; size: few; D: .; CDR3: CASSYSADYYEQYF; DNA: TGTGCCAGCAGTTACTCGGCAGACTACTACGAGCAGTACTTC
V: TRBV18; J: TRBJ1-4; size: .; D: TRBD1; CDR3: CASSDRGEPNEKLFF; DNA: TGTGCCAGCTCAGACAGGGGAGAACCTAATGAAAAACTGTTTTTT
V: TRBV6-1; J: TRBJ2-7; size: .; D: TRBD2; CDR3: CASSGGTSLSYEQYF; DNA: TGTGCCAGCAGTGGAGGGACTAGTCTATCCTACGAGCAGTACTTC
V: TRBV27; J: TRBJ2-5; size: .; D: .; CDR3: CASSSPRVEETQYF; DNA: TGTGCCAGCTCCTCTCCCCGGGTTGAAGAGACCCAGTACTTC
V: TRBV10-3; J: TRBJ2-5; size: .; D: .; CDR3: CAISEGGGRETQYF; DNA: TGTGCCATCAGTGAGGGTGGGGGGAGAGAGACCCAGTACTTC
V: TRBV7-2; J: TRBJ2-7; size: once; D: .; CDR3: CASSFWGLVGEQYF; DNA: TGTGCCAGCTCTTTTTGGGGACTTGTAGGCGAGCAGTACTTC
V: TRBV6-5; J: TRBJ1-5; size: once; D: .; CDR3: CASTSDRRNQPQHF; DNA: TGTGCCAGCACCAGCGACAGGCGCAATCAGCCCCAGCATTTT
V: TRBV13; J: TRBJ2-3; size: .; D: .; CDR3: CASSRYTDTQYF; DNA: TGTGCCAGCAGCCGGTACACAGATACGCAGTATTTT
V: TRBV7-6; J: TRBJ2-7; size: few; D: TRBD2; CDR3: CASSPSTSGGREQYF; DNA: TGTGCCAGCAGCCCCTCCACTAGCGGGGGGCGGGAGCAGTACTTC